The rows below give T cell receptor beta chains drawn from one sample of a study of cytomegalovirus exposure and HLA in healthy donors. TCRdb keeps only in-frame clones here, not all; method: immunoSEQ multiplex PCR. Here the sample spans some 200,000 clones, around 83% being singletons. Sequenced material: PBMCs. These TCRs come from a woman aged 18-29 years in good health and CMV-seronegative. The CDR3 runs from the conserved cysteine through the conserved F or W. A D gene is named only where the DNA matches it firmly. Clone size is shown for a subset of rows, as once, few, many or a class of expanded clone.

v_call,d_call,j_call,clone_size,cdr3_nt,cdr3_aa
TRBV4-1,.,TRBJ2-3,.,TGCGCCAGCAGCCGGGACACCACAGATACGCAGTATTTT,CASSRDTTDTQYF
TRBV6-5,.,TRBJ2-7,.,TGTGCCAGCACCGCACTCGGGGGGCCCTACGAGCAGTACTTC,CASTALGGPYEQYF
TRBV6-5,.,TRBJ1-1,once,TGTGCCAGCAGTTACCTCGGACAGACTGAAGCTTTCTTT,CASSYLGQTEAFF
TRBV7-2,.,TRBJ2-1,.,TGTGCCAGCAGCTTAGGGCGGTCGGTTACAGGATTCTTC,CASSLGRSVTGFF
TRBV6-4,TRBD1,TRBJ2-1,.,TGTGCCAGCAGTGCAGGGGGTCCCTACAATGAGCAGTTCTTC,CASSAGGPYNEQFF
TRBV27,TRBD1,TRBJ2-3,few,TGTGCCAGCCGACAGGGGATATTCAACACAGATACGCAGTATTTT,CASRQGIFNTDTQYF
TRBV5-1,.,TRBJ2-3,.,TGCGCCAGCAGCTTGACTAGCCTAGGCACAGATACGCAGTATTTT,CASSLTSLGTDTQYF
TRBV5-1,TRBD1,TRBJ1-4,.,TGCGCCAGCGGGGAAGGGGGCGCAGAGGAAAAACTGTTTTTT,CASGEGGAEEKLFF
TRBV28,TRBD1,TRBJ1-1,.,TGTGCCAGCAAACGGACGACAGGGAAATACACTGAAGCTTTCTTT,CASKRTTGKYTEAFF
TRBV28,TRBD1,TRBJ2-5,.,TGTGCCAGCAGTTTATGGGGACAGTGGGAGACCCAGTACTTC,CASSLWGQWETQYF
TRBV10-3,TRBD2,TRBJ2-1,.,TGTGCCATCAGTGAGGGACTAGCGGGAGAGCAGTTCTTC,CAISEGLAGEQFF
TRBV6-5,TRBD1,TRBJ1-5,.,TGTGCCAGCAGACCAGACAGGGGAGGCAATCAGCCCCAGCATTTT,CASRPDRGGNQPQHF
TRBV5-1,.,TRBJ2-1,.,TGCGCCAGCAGCTTGTTGTCAGGGGTGGATGAGCAGTTCTTC,CASSLLSGVDEQFF
TRBV6-5,TRBD1,TRBJ1-2,.,TGTGCCAGCAGTGAAAACAGGGGCCCCTATGGCTACACCTTC,CASSENRGPYGYTF
TRBV6-1,TRBD1,TRBJ2-1,.,TGTGCCAGCAGGCAGACAGGGAGCTCCTACAATGAGCAGTTCTTC,CASRQTGSSYNEQFF
TRBV27,.,TRBJ1-2,.,TGTGCCAGCAGTTGGACAGCTAACTATGGCTACACCTTC,CASSWTANYGYTF
TRBV19,.,TRBJ1-5,.,TGTGCCAGTAGTAGTCTTGGCGTGGGGCCCAATCAGCCCCAGCATTTT,CASSSLGVGPNQPQHF
TRBV28,TRBD2,TRBJ2-7,.,TGTGCCAGCAGTACTCCTAGCGGGAGCTCCTACGAGCAGTACTTC,CASSTPSGSSYEQYF
TRBV29-1,TRBD1,TRBJ1-3,.,TGCAGCGTCTCACGGGACAGCTCTGGAAACACCATATATTTT,CSVSRDSSGNTIYF
TRBV6-5,TRBD2,TRBJ2-7,.,TGTGCCAGCAAGGAGGCGGGGGGGTCCTCCTACGAGCAGTACTTC,CASKEAGGSSYEQYF
TRBV29-1,TRBD1,TRBJ2-1,.,TGCAGCGGCCGACAGGGGGCTTTAAATGAGCAGTTCTTC,CSGRQGALNEQFF
TRBV7-2,.,TRBJ2-7,.,TGTGCCAGCAGGCCGTCCTTAGCGGCTTCCTACGAGCAGTACTTC,CASRPSLAASYEQYF
TRBV28,.,TRBJ2-6,.,TGTGCCAGCAGTTTCAGGTCTGGGGCCAACGTCCTGACTTTC,CASSFRSGANVLTF
TRBV6-5,TRBD2,TRBJ2-3,.,TGTGCCAGCAAAGGCGGGGGGCCTACAGATACGCAGTATTTT,CASKGGGPTDTQYF
TRBV5-1,TRBD2,TRBJ2-1,.,TGCGCCAGCAATCTACTAGCGGGGGGCGAGCAGTTCTTC,CASNLLAGGEQFF
TRBV7-3,TRBD1,TRBJ2-5,.,TGTGCCAGCAGTCAAGGGACAGGCCAAGAGACCCAGTACTTC,CASSQGTGQETQYF
TRBV10-3,TRBD2,TRBJ2-3,.,TGTGCCATCAGTGCGGCTAGCGGAACAGATACGCAGTATTTT,CAISAASGTDTQYF
TRBV4-1,.,TRBJ2-7,once,TGCGCCAGCAGCCAAGATCTGGCGGGGGCCCGCTCCTACGAGCAGTACTTC,CASSQDLAGARSYEQYF
TRBV5-1,TRBD2,TRBJ2-1,.,TGCGCCAGCAGCCAGCCGGGGGGGGGTGCCAATGAGCAGTTCTTC,CASSQPGGGANEQFF
TRBV6-5,TRBD1,TRBJ1-3,few,TGTGCCAGCAGTTACTCGAGACAGGGCGATAACACCATATATTTT,CASSYSRQGDNTIYF
TRBV30,.,TRBJ2-3,.,TGTGCCTGGAGTGTACGAGAAGATACGCAGTATTTT,CAWSVREDTQYF
TRBV4-2,TRBD2,TRBJ2-7,.,TGTGCCAGCAGCCAAGACCCGGGGGGGGGTTACGAGCAGTACTTC,CASSQDPGGGYEQYF
TRBV6-6,.,TRBJ1-1,.,TGTGCCAGCAGTTACCAGTGGTCGATGAACACTGAAGCTTTCTTT,CASSYQWSMNTEAFF
TRBV5-1,.,TRBJ2-1,.,TGCGCCAGCAGCCGTGCACAGGGTTCCGATGAGCAGTTCTTC,CASSRAQGSDEQFF
TRBV27,.,TRBJ2-7,.,TGTGCCAGCAGTCCCCACAGGGTCGGGGAGCAGTACTTC,CASSPHRVGEQYF
TRBV18,.,TRBJ1-1,.,TGTGCCAGCTCACTCCAGGAGAACACTGAAGCTTTCTTT,CASSLQENTEAFF